The 11 T cell receptor beta chains given below trace back to one sample, sequenced in a study of T cells in Graves' hyperthyroidism and ophthalmopathy. Amplified TCR beta CDR3 regions came from RNA transcripts. TCR CDR3 regions were first amplified by RT-PCR with HTBI primers. From the multiplex PCR reads, TCRdb called clonotypes with MiXCR, one entry per CDR3 protein. The table records over 500,000 distinct CDR3 sequences, roughly 15% of them present only once. Material for sequencing was blood. The receptor source for this set is a woman aged 40 to 49 with Graves' hyperthyroidism.

This clonotype was seen a few times. The chain recombines TRBV6-1 with TRBJ2-4; 9 positions match TRBD1. The V gene's germline CDR1 is MNHNS and CDR2 SASEGT. The CDR3 runs 13 residues. V trimming: 5 bases; J trimming: 8 bases; junction bases outside the gene matches: 4. DNA of the CDR3: TGTGCCAGCAGTAAGGACAGGGGAGACATTCAGTACTTC. Translating gives CASSKDRGDIQYF.

This clonotype was recorded many times. The chain combines TRBV6-1 with TRBJ2-3; 10 bases are shared with TRBD2. Germline CDR1 reads MNHNS; CDR2 reads SASEGT. The ends lost 4 bases at V and 0 bases at J; junction bases unmatched: 4. The CDR3 consists of 16 residues. The CDR3 region is CASSGGLAFSTDTQYF. The CDR3 DNA is TGTGCCAGCAGTGGGGGACTAGCGTTTAGCACAGATACGCAGTATTTT.

The V and J genes are TRBV4-2 and TRBJ2-1, with D perhaps given as TRBD1 or TRBD2 (5 bases each). CDR3 size: 15 residues. Per germline, CDR1 LGHNA and CDR2 YNFKEQ. Trimming removed 1 base at V and 0 bases at J, with 7 bases between. The CDR3 sequence is CASSQARGSYNEQFF. The DNA of the CDR3 is TGTGCCAGCAGCCAAGCGAGGGGCTCCTACAATGAGCAGTTCTTC.

This clonotype was recorded at least ten times. CDR3 nucleotide sequence: TGCAGTGCACCGCACTCGGGACAGGGTTTGGATGAGCAGTTCTTC. Its translation is CSAPHSGQGLDEQFF. The chain links TRBV20-1 to TRBJ2-1, with 9 nucleotides matching TRBD1. Germline CDR1 is DFQATT and CDR2 is SNEGSKA (reference sequence). V lost 6 bases and J lost 8; bases outside the gene matches: 14. CDR3 size: 15 residues.

Comment on this clonotype: Possible read error: a much larger clone is one base away. The chain carries TRBV7-3 and TRBJ2-3, with D perhaps matching TRBD2 (5 bases). This CDR3 is built from 16 residues. Germline CDR1 and CDR2: SGHTA and FQGTGA. The V and J ends lost 4 bases and 4 bases respectively, with 18 bases between them. CDR3 sequence reads: CASSSGTGNPADTQYF. The CDR3 coding sequence is TGTGCCAGCAGCTCGGGTACCGGGAACCCCGCAGATACGCAGTATTTT.

The chain employs TRBV5-1 and TRBJ2-7; 8 bases map to TRBD2. CDR1 and CDR2 (germline): SGHRS, YFSETQ. This CDR3 is built from 15 residues. V was clipped by 3 bases and J by 2 bases; unmatched bases: 7. CDR3 loop: CASSSGGDLTYEQYF. CDR3 coding DNA: TGCGCCAGCAGCTCGGGGGGGGATCTCACCTACGAGCAGTACTTC. Together with reference TRBV5-1 and TRBJ2-7, the CDR3 gives the full variable domain: KAGVTQTPRYLIKTRGQQVTLSCSPISGHRSVSWYQQTPGQGLQFLFEYFSETQRNKGNFPGRFSGRQFSNSRSEMNVSTLELGDSALYLCASSSGGDLTYEQYFGPGTRLTVT.

This clonotype was seen at least ten times. The CDR3 loop is CASGAQGGTEAFF. Here the CDR3 DNA reads TGTGCTAGTGGTGCACAAGGTGGCACTGAAGCTTTCTTT. This sequence joins TRBV12-5 and TRBJ1-1, with D unclear. Germline V gene sequence: CDR1 LGHNT, CDR2 FRNRAP. V lost 5 bases and J 4 bases, leaving 11 bases between the germline ends. This CDR3 comprises 13 residues.

The table lists this clonotype with many counts. V and J are TRBV6-5 and TRBJ1-6; 9 bases fit TRBD1. The CDR3 runs 14 residues. CDR1 is MNHEY, CDR2 SVGAGI, per germline. V was pared by 2 bases and J by 10 bases, with 3 bases of the junction left unmatched. This CDR3 reads CASSYRQGESPLHF. CDR3 DNA sequence: TGTGCCAGCAGTTACCGACAGGGGGAATCACCCCTCCACTTT.

This clonotype showed up many times. The chain has TRBV2 and TRBJ2-7; D unclear. V was pared by 3 bases and J by 6 bases, with 6 bases between. The CDR3 sequence is 11 residues long. In germline, CDR1 is SNHLY, CDR2 FYNNEI. For the CDR3, the DNA is TGTGCCAGCAGTGACGCCGTCGAGCAGTACTTC. This gives the protein CASSDAVEQYF.

The sample holds many counts of this clonotype. The genes are TRBV11-2 and TRBJ1-6, with D perhaps TRBD1 (5 bases). The CDR3 is made up of 14 amino acids. V was pared by 2 bases and J by 7 bases, with 9 bases between. Per the germline V gene, CDR1 is SGHAT and CDR2 is FQNNGV. CDR3 sequence: CASSLTRDNSPLHF. The CDR3 region has the DNA TGTGCCAGCAGCTTAACAAGGGACAATTCACCCCTCCACTTT.

The chain joins TRBV2 to TRBJ1-5, with a tentative D call TRBD1 (5 bases). Trimming pared 6 bases from V and 5 bases from J, leaving 14 bases between. This CDR3 is built from 14 residues. Germline values: CDR1 SNHLY, CDR2 FYNNEI. The CDR3 spells CASRERGKYQPQHF. The DNA for the CDR3 is TGTGCCAGCAGGGAGAGGGGAAAATATCAGCCCCAGCATTTT.